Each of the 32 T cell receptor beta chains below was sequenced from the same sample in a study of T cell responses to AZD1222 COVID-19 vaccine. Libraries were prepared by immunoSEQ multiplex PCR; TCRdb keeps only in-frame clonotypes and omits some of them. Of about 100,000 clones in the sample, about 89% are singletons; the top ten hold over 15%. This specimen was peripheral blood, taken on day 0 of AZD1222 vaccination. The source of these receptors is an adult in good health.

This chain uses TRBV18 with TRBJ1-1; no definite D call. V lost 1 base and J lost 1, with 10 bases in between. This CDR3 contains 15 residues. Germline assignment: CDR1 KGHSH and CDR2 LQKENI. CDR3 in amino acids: CASSPLPVGNTEAFF. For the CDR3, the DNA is TGTGCCAGCTCACCACTCCCGGTGGGGAACACTGAAGCTTTCTTT.

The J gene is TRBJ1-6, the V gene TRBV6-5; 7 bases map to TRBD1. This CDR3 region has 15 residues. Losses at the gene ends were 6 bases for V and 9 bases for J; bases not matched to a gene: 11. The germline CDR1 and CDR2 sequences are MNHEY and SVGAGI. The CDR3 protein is CASSGTGTVASPLHF. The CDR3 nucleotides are TGTGCCAGCAGCGGAACCGGGACAGTAGCTTCACCCCTCCACTTT.

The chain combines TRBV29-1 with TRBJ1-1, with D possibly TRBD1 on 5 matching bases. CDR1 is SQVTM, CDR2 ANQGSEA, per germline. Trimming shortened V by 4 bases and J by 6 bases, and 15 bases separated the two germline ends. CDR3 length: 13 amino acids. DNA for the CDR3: TGCAGCGTTGCCACGGGGGGAGATGCTGAAGCTTTCTTT. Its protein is CSVATGGDAEAFF.

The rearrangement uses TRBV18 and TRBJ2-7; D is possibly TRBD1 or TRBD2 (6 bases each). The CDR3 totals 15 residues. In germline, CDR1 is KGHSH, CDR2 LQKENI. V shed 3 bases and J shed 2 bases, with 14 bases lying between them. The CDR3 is CASSPGGTSAYEQYF. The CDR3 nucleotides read TGTGCCAGCTCACCGGGCGGGACAAGTGCCTACGAGCAGTACTTC.

CDR3 amino acids: CADTSYNEQFF. CDR3 in DNA: TGTGCCGACACTAGTTACAATGAGCAGTTCTTC. This rearrangement joins TRBV2 to TRBJ2-1; perhaps TRBD2 as D (5 bases). Trimming shortened V by 11 bases and J by 4 bases, and 9 bases separated the two germline ends. CDR3 length: 11 amino acids. Germline CDR1 SNHLY, CDR2 FYNNEI.

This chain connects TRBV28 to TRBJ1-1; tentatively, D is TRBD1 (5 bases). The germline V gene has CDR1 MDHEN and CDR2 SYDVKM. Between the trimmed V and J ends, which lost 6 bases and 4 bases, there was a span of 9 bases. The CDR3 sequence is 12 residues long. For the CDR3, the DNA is TGTGCCAGCAGCCGTGACAGCACTGAAGCTTTCTTT. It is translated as CASSRDSTEAFF.

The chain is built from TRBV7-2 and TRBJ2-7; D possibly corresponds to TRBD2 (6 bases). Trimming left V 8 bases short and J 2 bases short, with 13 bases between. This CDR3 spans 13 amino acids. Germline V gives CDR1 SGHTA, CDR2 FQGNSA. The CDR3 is CASGEGGAYEQYF. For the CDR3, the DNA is TGTGCCAGCGGCGAAGGAGGGGCCTACGAGCAGTACTTC.

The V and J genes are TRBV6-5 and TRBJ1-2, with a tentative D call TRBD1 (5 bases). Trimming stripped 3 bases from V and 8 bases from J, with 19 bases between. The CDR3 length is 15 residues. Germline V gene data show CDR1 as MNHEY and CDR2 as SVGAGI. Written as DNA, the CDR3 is TGTGCCAGCAGTTATCAGGGAGGGTCAGTTGGGGGCTACACCTTC. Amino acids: CASSYQGGSVGGYTF.

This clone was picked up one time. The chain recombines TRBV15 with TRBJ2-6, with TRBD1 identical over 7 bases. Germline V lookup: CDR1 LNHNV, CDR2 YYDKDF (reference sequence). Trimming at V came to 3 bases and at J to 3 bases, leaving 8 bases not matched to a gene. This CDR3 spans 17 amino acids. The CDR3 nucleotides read TGTGCCACCAGCAGGACTACAGGGGCGGGTGGGGCCAACGTCCTGACTTTC. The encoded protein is CATSRTTGAGGANVLTF.

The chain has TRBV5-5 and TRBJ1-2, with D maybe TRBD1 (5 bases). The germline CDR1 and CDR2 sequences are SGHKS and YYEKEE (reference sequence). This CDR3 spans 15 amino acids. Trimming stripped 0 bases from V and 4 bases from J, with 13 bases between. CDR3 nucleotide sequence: TGTGCCAGCAGCTTGGGGGGCCCTGGGTTCTATGGCTACACCTTC. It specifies CASSLGGPGFYGYTF.

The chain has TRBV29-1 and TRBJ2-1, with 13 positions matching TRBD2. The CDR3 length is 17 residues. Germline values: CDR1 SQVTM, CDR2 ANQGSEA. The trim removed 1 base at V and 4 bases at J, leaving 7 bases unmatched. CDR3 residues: CSVEGSRTSGSYNEQFF. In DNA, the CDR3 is TGCAGCGTTGAAGGGTCAAGGACTAGCGGGAGTTACAATGAGCAGTTCTTC.

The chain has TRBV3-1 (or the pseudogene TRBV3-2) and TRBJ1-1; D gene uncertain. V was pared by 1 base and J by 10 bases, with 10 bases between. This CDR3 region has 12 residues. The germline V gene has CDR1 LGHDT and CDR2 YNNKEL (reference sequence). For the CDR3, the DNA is TGTGCCAGCAGCCAAGGCGGCCTAACAGCTTTCTTT. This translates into CASSQGGLTAFF.

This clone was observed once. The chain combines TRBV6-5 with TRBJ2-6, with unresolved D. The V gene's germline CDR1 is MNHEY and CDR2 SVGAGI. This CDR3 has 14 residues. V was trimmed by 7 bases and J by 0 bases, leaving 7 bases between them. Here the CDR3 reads CASTRGSGANVLTF. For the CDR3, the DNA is TGTGCCAGCACCCGCGGCTCTGGGGCCAACGTCCTGACTTTC.

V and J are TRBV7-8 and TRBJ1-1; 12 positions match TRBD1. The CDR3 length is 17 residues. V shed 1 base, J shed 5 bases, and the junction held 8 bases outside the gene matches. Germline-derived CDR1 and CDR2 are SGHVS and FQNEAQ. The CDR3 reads CASSLGGTGGALTEAFF. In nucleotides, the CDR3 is TGTGCCAGCAGCTTAGGAGGGACAGGGGGCGCATTAACTGAAGCTTTCTTT.

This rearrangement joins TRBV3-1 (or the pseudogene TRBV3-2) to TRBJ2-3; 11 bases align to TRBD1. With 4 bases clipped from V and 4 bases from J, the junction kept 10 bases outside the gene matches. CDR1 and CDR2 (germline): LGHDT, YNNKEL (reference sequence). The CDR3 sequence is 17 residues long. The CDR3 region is CASSLTLGTGGPDTQYF. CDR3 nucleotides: TGTGCCAGCAGCCTAACACTAGGGACAGGGGGACCAGATACGCAGTATTTT.

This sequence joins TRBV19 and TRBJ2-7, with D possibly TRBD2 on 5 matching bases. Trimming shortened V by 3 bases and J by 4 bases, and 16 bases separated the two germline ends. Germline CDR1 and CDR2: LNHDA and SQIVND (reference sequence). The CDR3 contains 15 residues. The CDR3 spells CASSISGSSLYEQYF. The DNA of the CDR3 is TGTGCCAGTAGTATCTCCGGGTCTAGCCTATACGAGCAGTACTTC.

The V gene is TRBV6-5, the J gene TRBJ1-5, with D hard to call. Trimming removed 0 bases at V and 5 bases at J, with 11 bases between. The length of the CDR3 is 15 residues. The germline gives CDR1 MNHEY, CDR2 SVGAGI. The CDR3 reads CASSYSYTHHQPQHF. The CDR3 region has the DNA TGTGCCAGCAGTTACTCGTATACCCACCATCAGCCCCAGCATTTT.

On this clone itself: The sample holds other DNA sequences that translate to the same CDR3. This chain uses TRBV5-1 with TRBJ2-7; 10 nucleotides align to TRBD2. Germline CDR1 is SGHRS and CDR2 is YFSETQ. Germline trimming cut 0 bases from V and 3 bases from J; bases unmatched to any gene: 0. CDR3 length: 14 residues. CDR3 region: CASSLGTSGYEQYF. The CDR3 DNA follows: TGCGCCAGCAGCTTGGGGACTAGCGGCTACGAGCAGTACTTC.

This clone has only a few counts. CDR3 in DNA: TGCAGCGTAACCCGGGACGGGACCTACGAGCAGTACTTC. Residues: CSVTRDGTYEQYF. The chain has TRBV29-1 and TRBJ2-7; perhaps D is TRBD1 or TRBD2 (5 bases each). CDR3 length: 13 amino acids. Per germline, CDR1 SQVTM and CDR2 ANQGSEA. Trimming left V 6 bases short and J 2 bases short, with 14 bases between.

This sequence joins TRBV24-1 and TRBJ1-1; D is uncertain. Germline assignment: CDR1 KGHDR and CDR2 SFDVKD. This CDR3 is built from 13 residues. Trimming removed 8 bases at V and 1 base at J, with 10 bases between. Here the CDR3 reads CATIGDKNTEAFF. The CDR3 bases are TGTGCCACCATTGGGGATAAGAACACTGAAGCTTTCTTT.

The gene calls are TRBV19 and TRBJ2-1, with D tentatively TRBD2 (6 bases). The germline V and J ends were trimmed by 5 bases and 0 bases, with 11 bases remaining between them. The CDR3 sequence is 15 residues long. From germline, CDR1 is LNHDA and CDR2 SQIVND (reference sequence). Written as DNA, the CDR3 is TGTGCCAGTAGTGGTCGGGGGTTCTCCTACAATGAGCAGTTCTTC. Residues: CASSGRGFSYNEQFF.

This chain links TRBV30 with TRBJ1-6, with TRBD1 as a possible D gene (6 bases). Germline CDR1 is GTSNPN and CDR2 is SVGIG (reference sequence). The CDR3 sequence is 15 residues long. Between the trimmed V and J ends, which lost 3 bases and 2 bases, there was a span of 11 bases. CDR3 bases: TGTGCCTGGAGCGCCGGACAGCCCTATAATTCACCCCTCCACTTT. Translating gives CAWSAGQPYNSPLHF. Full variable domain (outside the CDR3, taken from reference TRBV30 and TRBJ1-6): SQTIHQWPATLVQPVGSPLSLECTVEGTSNPNLYWYRQAAGRGLQLLFYSVGIGQISSEVPQNLSASRPQDRQFILSSKKLLLSDSGFYLCAWSAGQPYNSPLHFGNGTRLTVT.

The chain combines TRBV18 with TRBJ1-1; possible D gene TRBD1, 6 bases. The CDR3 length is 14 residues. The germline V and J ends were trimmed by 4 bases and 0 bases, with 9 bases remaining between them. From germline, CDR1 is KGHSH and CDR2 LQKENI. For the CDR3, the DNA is TGTGCCAGCTCACTCGGGACATTGAACACTGAAGCTTTCTTT. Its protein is CASSLGTLNTEAFF.

CDR3 protein: CASSQEGHWNTGELFF. Written as DNA, the CDR3 is TGTGCCAGCAGCCAAGAAGGTCACTGGAACACCGGGGAGCTGTTTTTT. This chain links TRBV3-1 (or the pseudogene TRBV3-2) with TRBJ2-2; D unresolved. Germline V gene lookup returns CDR1 LGHDT and CDR2 YNNKEL (reference sequence). This CDR3 is built from 16 residues. The germline V and J ends were trimmed by 0 bases and 1 base, with 9 bases remaining between them.

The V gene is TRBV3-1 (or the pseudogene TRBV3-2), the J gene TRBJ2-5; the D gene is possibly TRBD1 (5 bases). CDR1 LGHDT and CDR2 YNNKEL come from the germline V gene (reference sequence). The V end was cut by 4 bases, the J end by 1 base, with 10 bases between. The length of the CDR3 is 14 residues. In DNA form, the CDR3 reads TGTGCCAGCAGCCCGCAGGGCCCCCAAGAGACCCAGTACTTC. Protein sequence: CASSPQGPQETQYF.

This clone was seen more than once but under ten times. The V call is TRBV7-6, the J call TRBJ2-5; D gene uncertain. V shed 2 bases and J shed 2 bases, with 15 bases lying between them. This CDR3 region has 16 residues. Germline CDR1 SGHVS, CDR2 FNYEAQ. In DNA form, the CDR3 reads TGTGCCAGCAGCTTAATCGCCGGGCACGGACAAGAGACCCAGTACTTC. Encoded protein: CASSLIAGHGQETQYF.

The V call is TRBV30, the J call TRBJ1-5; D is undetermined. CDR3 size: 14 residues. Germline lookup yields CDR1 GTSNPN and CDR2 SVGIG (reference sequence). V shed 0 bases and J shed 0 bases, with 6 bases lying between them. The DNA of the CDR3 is TGTGCCTGGAGTGTAGGCCTTAGCAATCAGCCCCAGCATTTT. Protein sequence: CAWSVGLSNQPQHF.

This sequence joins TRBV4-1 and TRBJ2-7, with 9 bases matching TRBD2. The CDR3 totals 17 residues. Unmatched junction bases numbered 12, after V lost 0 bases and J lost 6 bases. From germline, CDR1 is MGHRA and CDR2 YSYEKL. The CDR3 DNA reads TGCGCCAGCAGCCAAGATGCGGCGGGGGGGCCAGAAGTCGAGCAGTACTTC. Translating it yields CASSQDAAGGPEVEQYF.

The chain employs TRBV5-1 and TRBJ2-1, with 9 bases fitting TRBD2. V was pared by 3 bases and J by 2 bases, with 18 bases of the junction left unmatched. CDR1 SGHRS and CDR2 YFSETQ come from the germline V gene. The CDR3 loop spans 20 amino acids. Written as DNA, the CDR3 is TGCGCCAGCAGCTCAGTTGGAGGGCCCCAAACTAGCGGGCCCTACAATGAGCAGTTCTTC. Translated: CASSSVGGPQTSGPYNEQFF.

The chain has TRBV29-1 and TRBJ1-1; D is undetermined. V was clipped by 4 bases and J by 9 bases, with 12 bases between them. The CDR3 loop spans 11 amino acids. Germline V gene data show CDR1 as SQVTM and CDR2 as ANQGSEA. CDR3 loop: CSVVSSEQAFF. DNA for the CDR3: TGCAGCGTTGTATCTTCGGAACAAGCTTTCTTT.

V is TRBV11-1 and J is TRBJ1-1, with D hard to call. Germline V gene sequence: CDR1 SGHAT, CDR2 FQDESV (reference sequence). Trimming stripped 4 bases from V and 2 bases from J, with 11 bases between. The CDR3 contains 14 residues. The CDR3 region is CASSSRPGNTEAFF. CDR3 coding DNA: TGTGCCAGCAGCTCCAGGCCCGGTAACACTGAAGCTTTCTTT.

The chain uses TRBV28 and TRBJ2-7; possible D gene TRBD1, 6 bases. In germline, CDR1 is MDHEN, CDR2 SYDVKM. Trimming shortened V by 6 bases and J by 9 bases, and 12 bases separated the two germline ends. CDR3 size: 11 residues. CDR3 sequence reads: CASSGQSGQYF. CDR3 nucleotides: TGTGCCAGCAGCGGACAGAGCGGGCAGTACTTC.